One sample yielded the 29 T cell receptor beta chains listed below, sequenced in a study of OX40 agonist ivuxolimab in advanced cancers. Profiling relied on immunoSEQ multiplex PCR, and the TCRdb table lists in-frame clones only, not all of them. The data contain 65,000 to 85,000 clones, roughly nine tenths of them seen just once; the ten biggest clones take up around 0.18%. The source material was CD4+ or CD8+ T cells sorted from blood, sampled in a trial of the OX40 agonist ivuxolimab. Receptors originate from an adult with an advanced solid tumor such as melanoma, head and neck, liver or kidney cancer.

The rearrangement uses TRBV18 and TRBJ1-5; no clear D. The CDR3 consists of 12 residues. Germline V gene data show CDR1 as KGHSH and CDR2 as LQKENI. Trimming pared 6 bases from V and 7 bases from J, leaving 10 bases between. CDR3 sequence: CASSTRSQPQHF. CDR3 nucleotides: TGTGCCAGCTCCACAAGGTCGCAGCCCCAGCATTTT.

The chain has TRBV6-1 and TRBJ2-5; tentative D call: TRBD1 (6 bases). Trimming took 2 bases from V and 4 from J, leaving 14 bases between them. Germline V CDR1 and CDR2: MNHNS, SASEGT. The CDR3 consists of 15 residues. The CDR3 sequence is CASSELPQGRETQYF. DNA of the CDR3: TGTGCCAGCAGTGAACTTCCACAGGGTAGAGAGACCCAGTACTTC.

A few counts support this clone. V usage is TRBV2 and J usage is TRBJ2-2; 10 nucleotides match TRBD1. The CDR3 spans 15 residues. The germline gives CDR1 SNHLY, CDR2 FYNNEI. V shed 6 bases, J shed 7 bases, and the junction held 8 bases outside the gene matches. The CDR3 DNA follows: TGTGCCAGCAGATTGGACAGGGGGGTCAGCGGGGAGCTGTTTTTT. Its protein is CASRLDRGVSGELFF.

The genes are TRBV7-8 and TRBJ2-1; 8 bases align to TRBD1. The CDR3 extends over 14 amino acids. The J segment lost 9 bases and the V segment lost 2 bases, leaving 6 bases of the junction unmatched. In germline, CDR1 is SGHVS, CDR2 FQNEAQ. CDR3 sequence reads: CASSLIQGAGEQFF. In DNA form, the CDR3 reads TGTGCCAGCAGCTTAATCCAGGGGGCTGGTGAGCAGTTCTTC.

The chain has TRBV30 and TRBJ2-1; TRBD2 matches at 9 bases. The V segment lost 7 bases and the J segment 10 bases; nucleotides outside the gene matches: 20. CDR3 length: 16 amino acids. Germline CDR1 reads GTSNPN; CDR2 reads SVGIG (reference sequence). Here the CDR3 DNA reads TGTGCCTTAAACCCCGAGGGCCTAGCGGGGCGAGGGGAGCAGTTCTTC. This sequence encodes CALNPEGLAGRGEQFF. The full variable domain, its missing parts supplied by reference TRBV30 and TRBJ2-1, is SQTIHQWPATLVQPVGSPLSLECTVEGTSNPNLYWYRQAAGRGLQLLFYSVGIGQISSEVPQNLSASRPQDRQFILSSKKLLLSDSGFYLCALNPEGLAGRGEQFFGPGTRLTVL.

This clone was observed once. The CDR3 loop reads CASSLAWGQPYEQYF. The DNA for the CDR3 is TGTGCCAGCAGCTTAGCGTGGGGGCAGCCCTACGAGCAGTACTTC. The J gene is TRBJ2-7, the V gene TRBV7-2; a weak D match, TRBD1 (6 bases). The CDR3 extends over 15 amino acids. Trimming took off 0 bases at V and 2 bases at J, with 11 bases between the two ends. CDR1 is SGHTA and CDR2 is FQGNSA in the germline V gene.

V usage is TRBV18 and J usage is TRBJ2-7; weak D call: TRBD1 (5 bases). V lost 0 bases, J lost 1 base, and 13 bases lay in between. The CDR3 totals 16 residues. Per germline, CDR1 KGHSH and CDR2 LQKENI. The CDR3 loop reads CASSPPWGEGSYEQYF. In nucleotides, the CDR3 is TGTGCCAGCTCACCACCGTGGGGCGAAGGGTCCTACGAGCAGTACTTC.

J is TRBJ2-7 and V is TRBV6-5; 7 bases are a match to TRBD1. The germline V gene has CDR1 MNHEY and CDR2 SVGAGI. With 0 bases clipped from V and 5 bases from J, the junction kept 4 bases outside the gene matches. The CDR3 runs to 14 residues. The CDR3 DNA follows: TGTGCCAGCAGTTACTCAAAAGGGGGCGACGAGCAGTACTTC. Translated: CASSYSKGGDEQYF.

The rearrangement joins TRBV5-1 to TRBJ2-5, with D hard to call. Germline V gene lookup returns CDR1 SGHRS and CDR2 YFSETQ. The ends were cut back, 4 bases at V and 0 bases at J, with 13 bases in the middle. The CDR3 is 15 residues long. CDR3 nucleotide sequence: TGCGCCAGCAGCCCCACCCCAGGATACCAAGAGACCCAGTACTTC. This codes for CASSPTPGYQETQYF.

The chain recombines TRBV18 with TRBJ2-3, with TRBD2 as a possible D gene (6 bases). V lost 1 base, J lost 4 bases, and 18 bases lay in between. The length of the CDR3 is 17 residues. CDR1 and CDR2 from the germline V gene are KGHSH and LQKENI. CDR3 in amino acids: CASSPQRVSPSSDTQYF. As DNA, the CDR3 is TGTGCCAGCTCACCACAGCGGGTGAGCCCCTCTTCAGATACGCAGTATTTT.

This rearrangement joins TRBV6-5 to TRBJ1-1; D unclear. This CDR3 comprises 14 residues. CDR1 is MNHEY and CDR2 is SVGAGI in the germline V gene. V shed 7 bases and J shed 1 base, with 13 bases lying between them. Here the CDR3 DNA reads TGTGCCAGCACCGAGGGATTAAGGAACACTGAAGCTTTCTTT. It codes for CASTEGLRNTEAFF.

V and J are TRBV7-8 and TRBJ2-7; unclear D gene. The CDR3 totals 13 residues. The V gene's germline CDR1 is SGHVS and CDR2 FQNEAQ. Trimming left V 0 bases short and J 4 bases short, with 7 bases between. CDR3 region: CASSLAFGYEQYF. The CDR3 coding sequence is TGTGCCAGCAGCTTAGCGTTCGGGTACGAGCAGTACTTC.

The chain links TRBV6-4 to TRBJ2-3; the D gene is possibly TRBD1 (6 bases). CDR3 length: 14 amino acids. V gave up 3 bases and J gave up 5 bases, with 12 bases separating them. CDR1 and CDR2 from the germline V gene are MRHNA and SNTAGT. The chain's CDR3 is CASSDGGRRDTQYF. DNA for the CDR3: TGTGCCAGCAGTGATGGGGGCCGGAGAGATACGCAGTATTTT.

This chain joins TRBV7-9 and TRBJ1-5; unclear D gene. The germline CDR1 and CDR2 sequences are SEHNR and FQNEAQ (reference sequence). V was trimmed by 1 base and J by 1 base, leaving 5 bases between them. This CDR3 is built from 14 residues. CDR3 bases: TGTGCCAGCAGCTTAGGGCAGAGCAATCAGCCCCAGCATTTT. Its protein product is CASSLGQSNQPQHF.

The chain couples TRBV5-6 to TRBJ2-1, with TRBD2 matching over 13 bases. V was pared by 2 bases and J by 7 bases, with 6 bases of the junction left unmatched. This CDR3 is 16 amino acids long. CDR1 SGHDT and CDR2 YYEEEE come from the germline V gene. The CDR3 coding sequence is TGTGCCAGCAGCTTACTCGGACTAGCGGGAGAGAATGAGCAGTTCTTC. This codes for CASSLLGLAGENEQFF.

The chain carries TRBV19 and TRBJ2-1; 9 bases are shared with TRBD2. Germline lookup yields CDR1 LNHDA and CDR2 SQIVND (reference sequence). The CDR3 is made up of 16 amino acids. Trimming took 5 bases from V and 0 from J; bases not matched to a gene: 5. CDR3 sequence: CASSYHSGSSYNEQFF. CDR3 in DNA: TGTGCCAGTAGTTACCATAGCGGGAGCTCCTACAATGAGCAGTTCTTC. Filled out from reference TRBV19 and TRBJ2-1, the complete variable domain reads DGGITQSPKYLFRKEGQNVTLSCEQNLNHDAMYWYRQDPGQGLRLIYYSQIVNDFQKGDIAEGYSVSREKKESFPLTVTSAQKNPTAFYLCASSYHSGSSYNEQFFGPGTRLTVL.

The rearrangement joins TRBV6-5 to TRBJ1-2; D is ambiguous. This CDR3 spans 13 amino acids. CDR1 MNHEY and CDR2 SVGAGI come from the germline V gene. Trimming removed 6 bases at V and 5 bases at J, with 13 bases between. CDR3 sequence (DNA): TGTGCCAGCAGCTCAGGACCGCTATATGGCTACACCTTC. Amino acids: CASSSGPLYGYTF.

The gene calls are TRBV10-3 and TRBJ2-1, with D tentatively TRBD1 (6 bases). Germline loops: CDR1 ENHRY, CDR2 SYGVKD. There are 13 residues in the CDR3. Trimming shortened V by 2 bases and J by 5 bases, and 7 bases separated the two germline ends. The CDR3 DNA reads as TGTGCCATCAGTGAGGGACAGCACAATGAGCAGTTCTTC. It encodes CAISEGQHNEQFF.

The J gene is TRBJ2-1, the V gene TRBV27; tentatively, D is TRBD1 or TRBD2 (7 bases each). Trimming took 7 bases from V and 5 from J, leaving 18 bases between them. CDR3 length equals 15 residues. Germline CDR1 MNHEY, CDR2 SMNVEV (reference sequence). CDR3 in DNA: TGTGCCAGCAAACCAGCGGCAGGGGGGGACAATGAGCAGTTCTTC. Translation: CASKPAAGGDNEQFF.

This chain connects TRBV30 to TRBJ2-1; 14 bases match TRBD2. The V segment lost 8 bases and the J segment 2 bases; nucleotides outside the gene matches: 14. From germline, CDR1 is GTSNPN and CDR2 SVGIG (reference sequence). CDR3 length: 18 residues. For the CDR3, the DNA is TGTGCCACAAAATCCGGGACTAGCGGGAGATTCGCCTACAATGAGCAGTTCTTC. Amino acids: CATKSGTSGRFAYNEQFF.

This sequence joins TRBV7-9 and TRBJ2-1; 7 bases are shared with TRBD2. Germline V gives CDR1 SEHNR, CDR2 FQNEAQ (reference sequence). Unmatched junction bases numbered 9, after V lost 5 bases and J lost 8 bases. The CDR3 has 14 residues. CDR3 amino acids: CASSHRDYRDEQFF. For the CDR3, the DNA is TGTGCCAGCAGCCACCGGGACTACCGGGATGAGCAGTTCTTC.

The CDR3 DNA reads TGTGCCAGCAGCCCGGGGTCGCGGGGAGGGCCTTATGAGCAGTTCTTC. This sequence encodes CASSPGSRGGPYEQFF. The gene calls are TRBV5-6 and TRBJ2-1, with 7 bases aligning to TRBD2. This CDR3 has 16 residues. Germline V gene data show CDR1 as SGHDT and CDR2 as YYEEEE. V shed 4 bases and J 8 bases; nucleotides not matched to a gene: 15.

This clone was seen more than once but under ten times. Here the CDR3 DNA reads TGTGCCAGCAGGACACAGGGGGTTGCGTATGGCTACACCTTC. This encodes CASRTQGVAYGYTF. The chain couples TRBV6-6 to TRBJ1-2; the match to TRBD1 covers 8 bases. The CDR3 length is 14 residues. J gave up 5 bases and V 6 bases, and 8 bases lay outside the gene matches. Germline lookup yields CDR1 MNHNY and CDR2 SVGAGI (reference sequence).

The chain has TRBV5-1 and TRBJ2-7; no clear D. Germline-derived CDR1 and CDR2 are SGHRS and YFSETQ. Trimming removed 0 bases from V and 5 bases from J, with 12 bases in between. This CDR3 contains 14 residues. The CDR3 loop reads CASSLAGYTHEQYF. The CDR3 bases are TGCGCCAGCAGCTTGGCAGGTTACACCCACGAGCAGTACTTC.

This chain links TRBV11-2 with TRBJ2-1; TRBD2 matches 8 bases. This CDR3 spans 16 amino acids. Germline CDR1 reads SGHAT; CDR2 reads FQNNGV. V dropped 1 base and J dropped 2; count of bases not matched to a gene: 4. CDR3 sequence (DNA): TGTGCCAGCAGCTTAGTCAGCGGGGGACCCTACAATGAGCAGTTCTTC. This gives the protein CASSLVSGGPYNEQFF.

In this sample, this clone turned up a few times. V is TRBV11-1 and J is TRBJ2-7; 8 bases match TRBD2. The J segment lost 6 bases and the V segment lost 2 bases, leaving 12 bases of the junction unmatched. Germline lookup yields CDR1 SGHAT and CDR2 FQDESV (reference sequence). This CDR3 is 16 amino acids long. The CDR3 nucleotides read TGTGCCAGCAGCTTATCCAGACTAGCGAGTGCCACCGAGCAGTACTTC. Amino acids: CASSLSRLASATEQYF.

DNA for the CDR3: TGTGCCAGCAAGTGGGGAGAGACCCAGTACTTC. Protein product: CASKWGETQYF. The V gene is TRBV6-1, the J gene TRBJ2-5; D gene unclear. The germline V gene has CDR1 MNHNS and CDR2 SASEGT. The CDR3 loop spans 11 amino acids. Trimming left V 7 bases short and J 4 bases short, with 7 bases between.

CDR3 in DNA: TGTGCCAGCAGGCCCAGGTTCCAAGAGACCCAGTACTTC. Translated: CASRPRFQETQYF. The chain employs TRBV6-5 and TRBJ2-5; no clear D gene. Germline V gene sequence: CDR1 MNHEY, CDR2 SVGAGI. With 6 bases removed from V and 1 base from J, the gap between germline ends came to 9 bases. The CDR3 runs to 13 residues.

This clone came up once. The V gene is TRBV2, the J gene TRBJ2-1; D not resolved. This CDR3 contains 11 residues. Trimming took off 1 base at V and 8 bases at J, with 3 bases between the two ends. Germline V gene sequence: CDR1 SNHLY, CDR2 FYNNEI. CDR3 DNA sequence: TGTGCCAGCAGTGAAGGAGATGAGCAGTTCTTC. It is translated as CASSEGDEQFF.